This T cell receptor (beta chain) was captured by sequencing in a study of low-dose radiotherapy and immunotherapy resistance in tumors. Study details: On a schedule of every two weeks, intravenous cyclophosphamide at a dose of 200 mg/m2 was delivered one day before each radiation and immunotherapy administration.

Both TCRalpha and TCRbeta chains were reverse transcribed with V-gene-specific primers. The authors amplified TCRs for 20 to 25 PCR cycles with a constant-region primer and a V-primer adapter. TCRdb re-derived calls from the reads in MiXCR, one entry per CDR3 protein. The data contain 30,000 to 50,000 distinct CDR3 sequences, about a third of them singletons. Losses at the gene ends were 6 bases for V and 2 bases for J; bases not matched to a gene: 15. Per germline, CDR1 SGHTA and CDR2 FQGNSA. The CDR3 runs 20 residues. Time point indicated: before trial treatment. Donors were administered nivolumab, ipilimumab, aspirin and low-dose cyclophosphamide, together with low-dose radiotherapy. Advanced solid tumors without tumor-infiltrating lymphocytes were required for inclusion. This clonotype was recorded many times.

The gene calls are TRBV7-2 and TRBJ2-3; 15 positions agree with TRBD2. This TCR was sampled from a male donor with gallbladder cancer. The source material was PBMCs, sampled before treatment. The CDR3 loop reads CASRQPGLAGGKENTDTQYF. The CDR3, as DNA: TGTGCCAGCAGGCAACCGGGACTAGCGGGAGGAAAAGAAAACACAGATACGCAGTATTTT.